These 15 T cell receptor beta chains came from one sample sequenced in a study of Ad26.COV2.S vaccination and SARS-CoV-2 variants. The table came from immunoSEQ multiplex PCR; TCRdb's copy has only in-frame clones and leaves some out. The sample consists of about 350,000 clones, 92% of them appearing once. Sequenced here: peripheral blood, sampled after recovery from COVID-19. The origin of the receptors is a human donor who had recovered from COVID-19.

This chain joins TRBV7-8 and TRBJ1-1; D unresolved. Trimming stripped 3 bases from V and 0 bases from J, with 11 bases between. From germline, CDR1 is SGHVS and CDR2 FQNEAQ. The CDR3 runs 15 residues. In DNA, the CDR3 is TGTGCCAGCAGCTTTTCGGAAGACATGAACACTGAAGCTTTCTTT. It encodes CASSFSEDMNTEAFF.

The chain joins TRBV7-2 to TRBJ1-2, with 8 bases fitting TRBD1. The CDR3 spans 16 residues. V trimming: 0 bases; J trimming: 8 bases; junction bases outside the gene matches: 11. Germline CDR1 reads SGHTA; CDR2 reads FQGNSA. CDR3 nucleotide sequence: TGTGCCAGCAGCTTAGCCCCTGACCGGACAGGGAAAGGCTACACCTTC. It encodes CASSLAPDRTGKGYTF.

The J gene is TRBJ1-2, the V gene TRBV4-1; D perhaps matches TRBD1 (5 bases). The CDR3 runs to 13 residues. V was pared by 1 base and J by 4 bases, with 7 bases between. Germline CDR1 reads MGHRA; CDR2 reads YSYEKL. CDR3 in amino acids: CASSQVTAYGYTF. CDR3 DNA sequence: TGCGCCAGCAGCCAAGTGACAGCCTATGGCTACACCTTC.

This clone came up once. The chain couples TRBV6-5 to TRBJ1-2; the D is unclear. Deletions cut 5 bases from V and 3 bases from J, with 7 bases between. The CDR3 runs 12 residues. Germline V CDR1 and CDR2: MNHEY, SVGAGI. In nucleotides, the CDR3 is TGTGCCAGCAGTCGGACGGACTATGGCTACACCTTC. Encoded protein: CASSRTDYGYTF.

The chain has TRBV29-1 and TRBJ2-5; D gene uncertain. Germline V CDR1 and CDR2: SQVTM, ANQGSEA. This CDR3 has 12 amino acids. Trimming pared 8 bases from V and 5 bases from J, leaving 15 bases between. DNA for the CDR3: TGCAGCCTGGCACGGACCGGGGAGACCCAGTACTTC. Translating it yields CSLARTGETQYF. The whole variable domain, filled in from reference TRBV29-1 and TRBJ2-5, reads SAVISQKPSRDICQRGTSLTIQCQVDSQVTMMFWYRQQPGQSLTLIATANQGSEATYESGFVIDKFPISRPNLTFSTLTVSNMSPEDSSIYLCSLARTGETQYFGPGTRLLVL.

The genes are TRBV5-1 and TRBJ1-4, with 8 bases that match TRBD1. Germline V gene data show CDR1 as SGHRS and CDR2 as YFSETQ. The V segment lost 4 bases and the J segment 2 bases; nucleotides outside the gene matches: 7. The CDR3 has 16 amino acids. As DNA, the CDR3 is TGCGCCAGCAGCAGAACGACAGGGGCGACTAATGAAAAACTGTTTTTT. Its protein product is CASSRTTGATNEKLFF.

The V call is TRBV6-1, the J call TRBJ2-7, with TRBD1 matching 10 bases. CDR3 size: 15 residues. In germline, CDR1 is MNHNS, CDR2 SASEGT. J was trimmed by 3 bases and V by 3 bases; bases with no gene match: 5. The CDR3 spells CASSESWTGGYEQYF. The CDR3 coding sequence is TGTGCCAGCAGTGAGTCTTGGACAGGGGGCTACGAGCAGTACTTC.

The chain couples TRBV2 to TRBJ1-2; no reliable D call. Looked up from germline, CDR1 is SNHLY and CDR2 is FYNNEI. Deletions cut 0 bases from V and 4 bases from J, with 6 bases between. The CDR3 loop spans 13 amino acids. In nucleotides, the CDR3 is TGTGCCAGCAGTGAAGCGCCTAGCTATGGCTACACCTTC. Amino acids: CASSEAPSYGYTF. The full variable domain, its missing parts supplied by reference TRBV2 and TRBJ1-2, is EPEVTQTPSHQVTQMGQEVILRCVPISNHLYFYWYRQILGQKVEFLVSFYNNEISEKSEIFDDQFSVERPDGSNFTLKIRSTKLEDSAMYFCASSEAPSYGYTFGSGTRLTVV.

The chain joins TRBV7-9 to TRBJ2-1, with 10 bases matching TRBD2. The CDR3 is 15 residues long. CDR1 and CDR2 (germline): SEHNR, FQNEAQ (reference sequence). With 4 bases clipped from V and 3 bases from J, the junction kept 3 bases outside the gene matches. CDR3 sequence: CASSSLAGDYNEQFF. For the CDR3, the DNA is TGTGCCAGCAGCTCTCTAGCGGGGGACTACAATGAGCAGTTCTTC.

The J gene is TRBJ2-3, the V gene TRBV7-8, with no clear D. Trimming stripped 1 base from V and 4 bases from J, with 12 bases between. Germline V gene lookup returns CDR1 SGHVS and CDR2 FQNEAQ. The CDR3 runs 15 residues. CDR3: CASSLEGYEPDTQYF. CDR3 bases: TGTGCCAGCAGCTTAGAGGGCTACGAACCAGATACGCAGTATTTT.

The V gene is TRBV6-2 or TRBV6-3, the J gene TRBJ1-5, with D perhaps matching TRBD1 (5 bases). Germline V CDR1 and CDR2: MNHEY, SVGEGT. The CDR3 extends over 16 amino acids. Trimming shortened V by 5 bases and J by 5 bases, and 19 bases separated the two germline ends. The CDR3 region is CASSPRLLLGDQPQHF. Written as DNA, the CDR3 is TGTGCCAGCAGTCCGAGACTCCTTCTAGGGGATCAGCCCCAGCATTTT.

The V and J genes are TRBV7-9 and TRBJ2-1; TRBD2 is a possible D gene (6 bases). Per the germline V gene, CDR1 is SEHNR and CDR2 is FQNEAQ (reference sequence). Trimming removed 7 bases at V and 8 bases at J, with 12 bases between. CDR3 length: 12 amino acids. The CDR3 nucleotides are TGTGCCAGCAAAGCGGGTTGGGATGAGCAGTTCTTC. Translation: CASKAGWDEQFF.

This chain uses TRBV7-2 with TRBJ1-1; D call uncertain. Germline CDR1 and CDR2: SGHTA and FQGNSA. V lost 5 bases to trimming and J lost 4 bases, with 20 bases between them. This CDR3 has 16 residues. CDR3 in DNA: TGTGCCAGCAGCCGGCGTGTAGGCACCCCGGCCACTGAAGCTTTCTTT. Encoded protein: CASSRRVGTPATEAFF.

The chain recombines TRBV2 with TRBJ1-4; 8 positions match TRBD1. This CDR3 has 13 amino acids. The V segment lost 8 bases and the J segment 8 bases; nucleotides outside the gene matches: 7. CDR1 and CDR2 (germline): SNHLY, FYNNEI. CDR3 sequence (DNA): TGTGCCAGCGACAGGGGTTGGAAAGAAAAACTGTTTTTT. It encodes CASDRGWKEKLFF.

This clone was recorded only once. The chain has TRBV4-3 and TRBJ2-2; D may be TRBD1 or TRBD2 (7 bases each). The CDR3 is 17 amino acids. In germline, CDR1 is LGHNA, CDR2 YSLEER. Trimming took off 0 bases at V and 4 bases at J, with 15 bases between the two ends. The CDR3 DNA is TGCGCCAGCAGCCAAGATCAGGGGGGGCAGGGCACCGGGGAGCTGTTTTTT. It yields the protein CASSQDQGGQGTGELFF.